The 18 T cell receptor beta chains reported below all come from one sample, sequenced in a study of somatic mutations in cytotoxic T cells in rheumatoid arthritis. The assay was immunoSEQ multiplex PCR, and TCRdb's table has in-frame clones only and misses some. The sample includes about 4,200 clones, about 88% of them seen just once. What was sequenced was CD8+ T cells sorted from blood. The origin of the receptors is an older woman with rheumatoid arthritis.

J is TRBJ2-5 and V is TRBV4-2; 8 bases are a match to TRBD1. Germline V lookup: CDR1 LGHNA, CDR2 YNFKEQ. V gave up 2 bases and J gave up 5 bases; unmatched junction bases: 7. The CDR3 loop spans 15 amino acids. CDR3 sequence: CASSQWTGLEETQYF. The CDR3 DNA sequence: TGTGCCAGCAGCCAATGGACAGGGCTGGAGGAGACCCAGTACTTC.

The CDR3 bases are TGTGCCAGCTCAGGCAGGGCTACCGCGTACACTGAAGCTTTCTTT. This sequence encodes CASSGRATAYTEAFF. The chain is built from TRBV28 and TRBJ1-1, with D maybe TRBD1 (5 bases). CDR3 length: 15 residues. The germline V and J ends were trimmed by 8 bases and 3 bases, with 19 bases remaining between them. Per the germline V gene, CDR1 is MDHEN and CDR2 is SYDVKM.

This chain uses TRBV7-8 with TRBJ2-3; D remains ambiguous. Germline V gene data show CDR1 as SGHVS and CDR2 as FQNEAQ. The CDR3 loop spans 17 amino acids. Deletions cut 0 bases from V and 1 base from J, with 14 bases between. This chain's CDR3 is CASSLAWSGWGTDTQYF. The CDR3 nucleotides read TGTGCCAGCAGCTTAGCATGGAGTGGATGGGGCACAGATACGCAGTATTTT.

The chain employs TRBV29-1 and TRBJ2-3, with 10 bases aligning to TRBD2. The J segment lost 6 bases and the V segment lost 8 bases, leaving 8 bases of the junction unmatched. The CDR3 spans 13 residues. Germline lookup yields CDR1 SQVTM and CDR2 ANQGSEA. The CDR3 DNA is TGCAGCCTGGCTAGCGGGGGCGGGGATACGCAGTATTTT. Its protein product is CSLASGGGDTQYF.

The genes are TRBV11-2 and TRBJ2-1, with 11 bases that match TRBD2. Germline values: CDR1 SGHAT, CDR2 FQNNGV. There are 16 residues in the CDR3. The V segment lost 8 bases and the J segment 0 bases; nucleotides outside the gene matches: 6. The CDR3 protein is CASVTTSGSSYNEQFF. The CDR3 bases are TGTGCCAGCGTTACCACTAGCGGGAGCTCCTACAATGAGCAGTTCTTC.

CDR3 sequence reads: CASSEGGYQADYEQYF. CDR3 sequence (DNA): TGTGCCAGCAGTGAAGGAGGGTATCAGGCGGACTACGAGCAGTACTTC. The V gene is TRBV6-1, the J gene TRBJ2-7; a weak D match, TRBD2 (5 bases). Per the germline V gene, CDR1 is MNHNS and CDR2 is SASEGT. CDR3 size: 16 residues. Trimming shortened V by 1 base and J by 3 bases, and 16 bases separated the two germline ends.

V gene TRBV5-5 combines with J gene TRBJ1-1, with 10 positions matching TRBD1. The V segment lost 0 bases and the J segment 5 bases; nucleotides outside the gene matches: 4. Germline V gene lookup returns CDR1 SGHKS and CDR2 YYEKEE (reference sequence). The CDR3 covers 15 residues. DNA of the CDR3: TGTGCCAGCAGCTTGGGACAGGGGGCGAAAACTGAAGCTTTCTTT. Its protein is CASSLGQGAKTEAFF.

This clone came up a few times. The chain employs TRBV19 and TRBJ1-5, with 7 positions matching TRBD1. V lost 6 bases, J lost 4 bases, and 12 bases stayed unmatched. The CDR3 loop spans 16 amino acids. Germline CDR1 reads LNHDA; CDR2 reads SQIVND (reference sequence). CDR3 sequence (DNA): TGTGCCAGTAGGGTTTCGGACAGGCTCCGGAATCAGCCCCAGCATTTT. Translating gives CASRVSDRLRNQPQHF.

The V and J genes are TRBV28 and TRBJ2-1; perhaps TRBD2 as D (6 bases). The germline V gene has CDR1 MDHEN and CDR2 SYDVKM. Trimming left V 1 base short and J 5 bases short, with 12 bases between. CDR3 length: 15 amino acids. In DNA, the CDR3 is TGTGCCAGCAGTTTATACGGGAGACGGCACAATGAGCAGTTCTTC. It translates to CASSLYGRRHNEQFF.

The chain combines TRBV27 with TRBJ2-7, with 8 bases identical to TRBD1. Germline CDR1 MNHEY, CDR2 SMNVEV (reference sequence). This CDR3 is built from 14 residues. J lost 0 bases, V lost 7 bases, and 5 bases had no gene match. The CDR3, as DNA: TGTGCCAGCACCTGGACAGGGAGCTCCTACGAGCAGTACTTC. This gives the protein CASTWTGSSYEQYF.

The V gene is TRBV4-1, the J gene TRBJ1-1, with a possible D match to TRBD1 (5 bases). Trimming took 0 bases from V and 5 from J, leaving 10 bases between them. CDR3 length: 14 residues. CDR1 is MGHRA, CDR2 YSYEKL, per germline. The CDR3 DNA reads TGCGCCAGCAGCCAAGAGGGGCGGGGAACTGAAGCTTTCTTT. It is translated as CASSQEGRGTEAFF.

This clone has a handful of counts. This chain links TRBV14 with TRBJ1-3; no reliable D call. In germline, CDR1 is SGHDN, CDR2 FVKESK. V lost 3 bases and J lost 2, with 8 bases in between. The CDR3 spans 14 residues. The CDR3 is CASSHPGAGNTIYF. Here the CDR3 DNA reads TGTGCCAGCAGCCACCCCGGGGCTGGAAACACCATATATTTT.

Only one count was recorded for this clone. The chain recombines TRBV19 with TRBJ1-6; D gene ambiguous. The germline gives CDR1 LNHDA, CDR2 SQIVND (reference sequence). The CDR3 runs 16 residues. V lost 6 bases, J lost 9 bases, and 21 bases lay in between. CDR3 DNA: TGTGCCAGTAGGGACCTGGAGGCCACATCCAGTTCACCCCTCCACTTT. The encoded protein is CASRDLEATSSSPLHF. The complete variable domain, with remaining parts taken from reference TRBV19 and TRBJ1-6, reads DGGITQSPKYLFRKEGQNVTLSCEQNLNHDAMYWYRQDPGQGLRLIYYSQIVNDFQKGDIAEGYSVSREKKESFPLTVTSAQKNPTAFYLCASRDLEATSSSPLHFGNGTRLTVT.

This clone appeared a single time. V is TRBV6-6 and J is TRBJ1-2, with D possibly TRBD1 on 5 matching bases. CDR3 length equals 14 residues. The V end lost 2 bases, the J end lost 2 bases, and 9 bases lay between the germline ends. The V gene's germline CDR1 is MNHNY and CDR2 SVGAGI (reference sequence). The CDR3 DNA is TGTGCCAGCAGTTACCCCCAGGGAAACTATGGCTACACCTTC. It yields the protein CASSYPQGNYGYTF.

CDR3 bases: TGTGCCAGCAGTGAGGGGGGCTCCTATAATTCACCCCTCCACTTT. Translated: CASSEGGSYNSPLHF. The chain carries TRBV6-1 and TRBJ1-6; tentative D call: TRBD1 (5 bases). Germline assignment: CDR1 MNHNS and CDR2 SASEGT. Trimming pared 3 bases from V and 0 bases from J, leaving 6 bases between. This CDR3 is built from 15 residues.

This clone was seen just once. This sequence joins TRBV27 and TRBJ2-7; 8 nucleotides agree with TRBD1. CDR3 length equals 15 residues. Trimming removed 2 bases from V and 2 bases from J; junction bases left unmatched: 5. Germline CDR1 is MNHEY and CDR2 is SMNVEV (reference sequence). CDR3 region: CASSLRYRGAYEQYF. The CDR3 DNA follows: TGTGCCAGCAGTTTACGGTACAGGGGGGCCTACGAGCAGTACTTC.

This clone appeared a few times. DNA of the CDR3: TGTGCCAGCAGCTTAACCAGCTCGGGACAGACCCGCGGTGGCTACACCTTC. It yields the protein CASSLTSSGQTRGGYTF. The V and J genes are TRBV5-5 and TRBJ1-2, with 7 bases fitting TRBD1. This CDR3 comprises 17 residues. Trimming removed 2 bases from V and 7 bases from J; junction bases left unmatched: 17. Germline values: CDR1 SGHKS, CDR2 YYEKEE (reference sequence).

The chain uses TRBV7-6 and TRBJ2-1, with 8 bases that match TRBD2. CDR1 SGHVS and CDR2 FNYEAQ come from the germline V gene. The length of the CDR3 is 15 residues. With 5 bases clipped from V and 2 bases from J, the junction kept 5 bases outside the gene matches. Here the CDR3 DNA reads TGTGCCAGCAGCCGTAGCGGGGTCACCTACAATGAGCAGTTCTTC. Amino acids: CASSRSGVTYNEQFF.